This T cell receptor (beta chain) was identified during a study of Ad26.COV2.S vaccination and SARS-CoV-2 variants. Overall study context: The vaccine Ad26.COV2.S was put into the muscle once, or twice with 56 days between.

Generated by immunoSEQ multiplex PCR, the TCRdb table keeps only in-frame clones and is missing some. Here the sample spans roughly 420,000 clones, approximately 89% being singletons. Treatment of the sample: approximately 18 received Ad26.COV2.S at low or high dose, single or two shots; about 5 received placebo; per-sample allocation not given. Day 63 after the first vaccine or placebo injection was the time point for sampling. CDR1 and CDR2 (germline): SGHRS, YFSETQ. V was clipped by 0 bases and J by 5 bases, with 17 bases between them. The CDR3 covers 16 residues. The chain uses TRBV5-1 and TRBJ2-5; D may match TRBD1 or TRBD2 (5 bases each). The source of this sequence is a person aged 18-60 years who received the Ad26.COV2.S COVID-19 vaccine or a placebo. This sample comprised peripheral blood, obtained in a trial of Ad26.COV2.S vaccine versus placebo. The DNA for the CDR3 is TGCGCCAGCAGCTTGGCAGCGAGGGGTGTGGGGGAGACCCAGTACTTC. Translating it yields CASSLAARGVGETQYF.